These 9 T cell receptor beta chains were all obtained from the same sample, sequenced in a study of response to subunit inactivated influenza vaccine. TCRdb re-called the RT-PCR reads with MiXCR, one entry per CDR3 protein. The top ten clones hold 11% of a sample with roughly 650,000 distinct CDR3 sequences, approximately 14% of them seen once. This sample comprised PBMCs from blood, obtained approximately 13 days after vaccination. These receptors originate from a man aged 45-65 years who received an inactivated influenza vaccine.

The rearrangement uses TRBV20-1 and TRBJ2-1; maybe TRBD2 (5 bases). CDR1 and CDR2 from the germline V gene are DFQATT and SNEGSKA (reference sequence). Between the trimmed V and J ends, which lost 1 base and 7 bases, there was a span of 20 bases. The CDR3 spans 16 residues. In nucleotides, the CDR3 is TGCAGTGCTAGAGTAACCGGACTGAGCGTAGGGAATGAGCAGTTCTTC. Translated: CSARVTGLSVGNEQFF.

V usage is TRBV10-3 and J usage is TRBJ2-1; TRBD1 matches at 7 bases. Looked up from germline, CDR1 is ENHRY and CDR2 is SYGVKD. CDR3 length: 13 amino acids. J gave up 10 bases and V 7 bases, and 10 bases lay outside the gene matches. CDR3 in amino acids: CAINLGQSQEQFF. DNA for the CDR3: TGTGCCATCAACCTGGGACAGTCTCAGGAGCAGTTCTTC.

In its sample, this clonotype was seen a few times. V usage is TRBV11-2 and J usage is TRBJ1-2; D call uncertain. Germline V lookup: CDR1 SGHAT, CDR2 FQNNGV. Trimming took 1 base from V and 0 from J, leaving 3 bases between them. The CDR3 has 13 amino acids. CDR3 region: CASSLVTNYGYTF. The CDR3 DNA reads as TGTGCCAGCAGCTTAGTTACTAACTATGGCTACACCTTC.

A few counts support this clonotype. This chain joins TRBV25-1 and TRBJ2-3, with TRBD2 matching 8 bases. Germline CDR1 and CDR2: MGHDK and SYGVNS. Trimming at V came to 1 base and at J to 3 bases, leaving 3 bases not matched to a gene. This CDR3 has 15 amino acids. The CDR3 DNA reads as TGTGCCAGCAGTGAATTCGCGGGAGGAACAGATACGCAGTATTTT. It encodes CASSEFAGGTDTQYF. The full variable domain, rest sourced from reference TRBV25-1 and TRBJ2-3, is EADIYQTPRYLVIGTGKKITLECSQTMGHDKMYWYQQDPGMELHLIHYSYGVNSTEKGDLSSESTVSRIRTEHFPLTLESARPSHTSQYLCASSEFAGGTDTQYFGPGTRLTVL.

This clonotype came up a few times. V gene TRBV20-1 combines with J gene TRBJ2-7; 10 bases align to TRBD1. The CDR3 runs 15 residues. CDR1 is DFQATT and CDR2 is SNEGSKA in the germline V gene (reference sequence). V shed 3 bases, J shed 2 bases, and the junction held 7 bases outside the gene matches. Written as DNA, the CDR3 is TGCAGTGCTAGTAGACAGGGGGCGAATCCCTACGAGCAGTACTTC. Its translation: CSASRQGANPYEQYF.

There are a few counts of this clonotype. The gene calls are TRBV27 and TRBJ2-7; a weak D match, TRBD1 (5 bases). V was shortened by 2 bases and J by 2 bases, with 10 bases between the two germline ends. The CDR3 loop spans 14 amino acids. From germline, CDR1 is MNHEY and CDR2 SMNVEV (reference sequence). The CDR3 DNA reads TGTGCCAGCAGTTTAGCGGTAGGGGCCTACGAGCAGTACTTC. Translating it yields CASSLAVGAYEQYF.

As to this clonotype: As the CDR3 is not closed by the conserved phenylalanine or tryptophan, this likely results from a read error. The CDR3 reads CASSLALVGSYEQYL. The CDR3 DNA sequence: TGTGCCAGCAGCTTAGCGCTGGTGGGATCCTACGAGCAGTACTTA. The chain employs TRBV7-8 and TRBJ2-7; D is uncertain. V was cut by 0 bases and J by 1 base, with 10 bases left in between. The CDR3 contains 15 residues. Germline V gives CDR1 SGHVS, CDR2 FQNEAQ.

This clonotype was seen more than once but under ten times. This rearrangement joins TRBV28 to TRBJ2-1; 10 bases are shared with TRBD1. The germline V gene encodes CDR1 MDHEN and CDR2 SYDVKM. V shed 6 bases and J 7 bases; nucleotides not matched to a gene: 9. The CDR3 contains 15 residues. The CDR3 DNA reads as TGTGCCAGCAGAGACAGACAGGGGGCAAGGAATGAGCAGTTCTTC. Amino acid sequence: CASRDRQGARNEQFF. Variable domain in full (rest from reference TRBV28 and TRBJ2-1): DVKVTQSSRYLVKRTGEKVFLECVQDMDHENMFWYRQDPGLGLRLIYFSYDVKMKEKGDIPEGYSVSREKKERFSLILESASTNQTSMYLCASRDRQGARNEQFFGPGTRLTVL.

This rearrangement joins TRBV27 to TRBJ2-1, with 8 bases aligning to TRBD2. This CDR3 spans 15 amino acids. V dropped 9 bases and J dropped 4; count of bases not matched to a gene: 11. Germline V gene lookup returns CDR1 MNHEY and CDR2 SMNVEV (reference sequence). For the CDR3, the DNA is TGTGCCAGTAACAAACTAGCGGAGCAATACAATGAGCAGTTCTTC. Protein sequence: CASNKLAEQYNEQFF.